Below are 20 T cell receptor beta chains sequenced from a single sample in a study of shared clonotypes between healthy human individuals. Data came from immunoSEQ multiplex PCR; TCRdb stores just in-frame clones and leaves some out. The sample carries about 79,000 clones, about 63% recorded once. Material: memory CD8+ T cells sorted from blood. Subset indicated: CD45RO+ cells pooled with CCR7-negative TemRA cells. Receptor source: a man aged 25 to 45 in good health.

In this sample, this clone turned up many times. The J gene is TRBJ2-1, the V gene TRBV2; D not resolved. The CDR3 runs to 16 residues. The V end was cut by 3 bases, the J end by 2 bases, with 14 bases between. Looked up from germline, CDR1 is SNHLY and CDR2 is FYNNEI. CDR3 residues: CASSDGVRAPYNEQFF. The CDR3 DNA is TGTGCCAGCAGTGATGGCGTTAGGGCCCCCTACAATGAGCAGTTCTTC.

The chain has TRBV25-1 and TRBJ2-5; 7 nucleotides match TRBD2. V lost 6 bases and J lost 3; bases outside the gene matches: 13. This CDR3 has 16 amino acids. Germline V lookup: CDR1 MGHDK, CDR2 SYGVNS. The CDR3 protein is CASSLRGERGEETQYF. The DNA of the CDR3 is TGTGCCAGCAGCCTTCGGGGGGAGAGGGGAGAAGAGACCCAGTACTTC.

This chain joins TRBV12-5 and TRBJ2-3, with 7 bases matching TRBD1. The V gene end was trimmed by 4 bases and the J gene end by 0 bases; junction bases not matched to a gene: 13. This CDR3 comprises 18 residues. Germline lookup yields CDR1 LGHNT and CDR2 FRNRAP. The CDR3 DNA reads TGTGCTAGTGGTTCAAGCCCCACAGGGGCTGGCAGCACAGATACGCAGTATTTT. Its translation: CASGSSPTGAGSTDTQYF.

This chain uses TRBV9 with TRBJ2-1, with D possibly called TRBD1 or TRBD2 (6 bases each). Germline CDR1 and CDR2: SGDLS and YYNGEE. The CDR3 covers 14 residues. V gave up 3 bases and J gave up 9 bases, with 16 bases separating them. CDR3 protein: CASSGGLASSEQFF. CDR3 DNA: TGTGCCAGCAGCGGGGGGCTAGCGTCTAGTGAGCAGTTCTTC.

V usage is TRBV28 and J usage is TRBJ1-4, with D perhaps matching TRBD1 (6 bases). The CDR3 is made up of 16 amino acids. The V and J ends lost 5 bases and 7 bases respectively, with 20 bases between them. Germline-derived CDR1 and CDR2 are MDHEN and SYDVKM. CDR3 in DNA: TGTGCCAGCAGTCCGCCTTCCAGGGGTTTCGGTGAAAAACTGTTTTTT. Its translation is CASSPPSRGFGEKLFF.

This clone appeared a single time. The chain uses TRBV7-2 and TRBJ1-2; 7 positions match TRBD1. This CDR3 has 14 amino acids. The germline gives CDR1 SGHTA, CDR2 FQGNSA. Trimming cost V 2 bases and J 3 bases; bases outside gene matches: 3. The CDR3 loop is CASSLLQGYYGYTF. CDR3 sequence (DNA): TGTGCCAGCAGCTTACTACAGGGGTACTATGGCTACACCTTC.

This chain uses TRBV6-6 with TRBJ1-2; D is uncertain. This CDR3 is built from 13 residues. V lost 2 bases and J 4 bases, leaving 8 bases between the germline ends. Germline V CDR1 and CDR2: MNHNY, SVGAGI (reference sequence). The CDR3 DNA reads as TGTGCCAGCAGTTACAATGTCCTCTATGGCTACACCTTC. Its translation is CASSYNVLYGYTF.

V gene TRBV27 combines with J gene TRBJ2-3, with 7 positions matching TRBD2. Trimming removed 0 bases from V and 0 bases from J; junction bases left unmatched: 9. The CDR3 is 18 residues long. Per germline, CDR1 MNHEY and CDR2 SMNVEV (reference sequence). CDR3 nucleotides: TGTGCCAGCAGTTTATCCGGAGCTAGCGGCTCCAGCACAGATACGCAGTATTTT. Translation: CASSLSGASGSSTDTQYF.

The table lists this clone with many counts. CDR3 sequence reads: CASSQEREPYTEAFF. In DNA, the CDR3 is TGTGCCAGCAGCCAAGAAAGGGAGCCCTATACTGAAGCTTTCTTT. V gene TRBV4-2 combines with J gene TRBJ1-1; D is unresolved. The CDR3 spans 15 residues. Germline values: CDR1 LGHNA, CDR2 YNFKEQ. V was shortened by 0 bases and J by 5 bases, with 13 bases between the two germline ends.

This clone has at least ten counts. The gene calls are TRBV11-2 and TRBJ1-1, with no clear D. The V gene's germline CDR1 is SGHAT and CDR2 FQNNGV. The CDR3 contains 10 residues. Trimming shortened V by 4 bases and J by 4 bases, and 1 base separated the two germline ends. The CDR3 loop is CASSSTEAFF. CDR3 nucleotides: TGTGCCAGCAGCTCCACTGAAGCTTTCTTT. Drawing the rest from reference TRBV11-2 and TRBJ1-1, the complete variable domain is EAGVAQSPRYKIIEKRQSVAFWCNPISGHATLYWYQQILGQGPKLLIQFQNNGVVDDSQLPKDRFSAERLKGVDSTLKIQPAKLEDSAVYLCASSSTEAFFGQGTRLTVV.

The chain employs TRBV19 and TRBJ2-2, with TRBD1 identical over 8 bases. Germline loops: CDR1 LNHDA, CDR2 SQIVND (reference sequence). After removal of 4 bases from V and 6 bases from J, the junction contained 4 bases not matched to a gene. The CDR3 contains 14 residues. In DNA, the CDR3 is TGTGCCAGTAGTACGGGACAGGAGGCCGGGGAGCTGTTTTTT. Its translation: CASSTGQEAGELFF.

In this sample, this clone turned up once. The V gene is TRBV23-1, the J gene TRBJ1-5; D is ambiguous. TRBV23-1 qualifies as an ORF whose function is uncertain. The V and J ends lost 6 bases and 0 bases respectively, with 18 bases between them. The CDR3 contains 17 residues. The CDR3 loop is CASSRRQAFYSNQPQHF. CDR3 coding DNA: TGCGCCAGCAGCCGACGGCAGGCCTTCTATAGCAATCAGCCCCAGCATTTT.

V usage is TRBV6-5 and J usage is TRBJ1-4; D not resolved. The CDR3 contains 14 residues. Per the germline V gene, CDR1 is MNHEY and CDR2 is SVGAGI. V was trimmed by 6 bases and J by 7 bases, leaving 15 bases between them. CDR3 amino acids: CASRRTFLPEKLFF. The DNA for the CDR3 is TGTGCCAGCAGGCGGACCTTCCTCCCTGAAAAACTGTTTTTT.

The rearrangement joins TRBV28 to TRBJ1-4, with D unresolved. The CDR3 sequence is 15 residues long. Germline CDR1 reads MDHEN; CDR2 reads SYDVKM. The V end was cut by 2 bases, the J end by 4 bases, with 11 bases between. In DNA form, the CDR3 reads TGTGCCAGCAGTTTAAATGGACGGCTTAATGAAAAACTGTTTTTT. Translation gives CASSLNGRLNEKLFF.

The rearrangement links TRBV5-4 to TRBJ2-7, with TRBD2 identical over 7 bases. The germline V gene has CDR1 SGHNT and CDR2 YYREEE (reference sequence). V gave up 0 bases and J gave up 6 bases; unmatched junction bases: 12. This CDR3 is built from 16 residues. The CDR3 is CASSLVQGGMFGEQYF. The CDR3 coding sequence is TGTGCCAGCAGCTTGGTCCAGGGAGGGATGTTTGGCGAGCAGTACTTC.

The V and J genes are TRBV6-6 and TRBJ2-3; D call uncertain. The CDR3 extends over 12 amino acids. CDR1 is MNHNY, CDR2 SVGAGI, per germline (reference sequence). V was shortened by 2 bases and J by 4 bases, with 4 bases between the two germline ends. CDR3 sequence: CASSYGSDTQYF. The CDR3 DNA is TGTGCCAGCAGTTACGGGTCAGATACGCAGTATTTT.

This rearrangement joins TRBV28 to TRBJ2-5; TRBD1 might be the D (5 bases). V was shortened by 9 bases and J by 1 base, with 15 bases between the two germline ends. The CDR3 contains 14 residues. Germline values: CDR1 MDHEN, CDR2 SYDVKM. CDR3 residues: CASQTVRFQETQYF. The CDR3 DNA reads TGTGCCAGTCAGACAGTCCGATTCCAAGAGACCCAGTACTTC.

This rearrangement joins TRBV5-5 to TRBJ2-3, with D unclear. CDR1 and CDR2 (germline): SGHKS, YYEKEE (reference sequence). Trimming shortened V by 4 bases and J by 6 bases, and 9 bases separated the two germline ends. The CDR3 runs to 12 residues. CDR3 bases: TGTGCCAGCAGCCGTTCGCTGGATACGCAGTATTTT. Translating gives CASSRSLDTQYF.

The V and J genes are TRBV5-5 and TRBJ2-3, with TRBD2 matching 10 bases. The CDR3 runs 19 residues. Germline V gives CDR1 SGHKS, CDR2 YYEKEE (reference sequence). The trim removed 4 bases at V and 2 bases at J, leaving 16 bases unmatched. Here the CDR3 DNA reads TGTGCCAGCAGCCAGGGCCTAGCGGGAGTCTCCGACCTCACAGATACGCAGTATTTT. It translates to CASSQGLAGVSDLTDTQYF.

This clone showed up many times. This chain links TRBV7-1 with TRBJ2-1; D unclear. TRBV7-1 is an open reading frame whose function is uncertain. With 5 bases removed from V and 0 bases from J, the gap between germline ends came to 14 bases. The CDR3 is 16 residues long. CDR3 sequence reads: CASSLLEAASYNEQFF. For the CDR3, the DNA is TGTGCCAGCAGCCTATTAGAGGCGGCCTCCTACAATGAGCAGTTCTTC.